Presented here are 10 T cell receptor beta chains from one specimen sequenced in a study of cytomegalovirus exposure and HLA in healthy donors. 13 Jbeta primers and 60 Vbeta primers were used for the PCR. This table comes from immunoSEQ multiplex PCR, and its TCRdb copy is limited to in-frame clones, with some not included. The sample records roughly 170,000 clones, about four fifths being singletons. Material for sequencing was PBMCs. The receptors were gathered from a man over 45 in good health and CMV-seronegative.

The rearrangement joins TRBV9 to TRBJ1-6, with D hard to call. Germline V gene lookup returns CDR1 SGDLS and CDR2 YYNGEE. The CDR3 is made up of 16 amino acids. Between the trimmed V and J ends, which lost 4 bases and 0 bases, there was a span of 11 bases. DNA of the CDR3: TGTGCCAGCAGCCCGATACAGAGCTCCTATAATTCACCCCTCCACTTT. Protein: CASSPIQSSYNSPLHF.

CDR3 amino acids: CASSSGRGLAFF. CDR3 in DNA: TGTGCCAGCAGCTCCGGACGGGGATTAGCTTTCTTT. The chain links TRBV27 to TRBJ1-1; D not resolved. Germline-derived CDR1 and CDR2 are MNHEY and SMNVEV (reference sequence). V gave up 6 bases and J gave up 10 bases, with 15 bases separating them. This CDR3 is built from 12 residues.

The chain recombines TRBV7-6 with TRBJ1-6; the match to TRBD1 covers 7 bases. V dropped 3 bases and J dropped 10; count of bases not matched to a gene: 15. The CDR3 covers 17 residues. Germline assignment: CDR1 SGHVS and CDR2 FNYEAQ. The CDR3 loop is CASSFTPRDSKDSPLHF. The CDR3 DNA is TGTGCCAGCAGCTTTACGCCCCGGGACAGCAAGGACTCACCCCTCCACTTT.

This chain joins TRBV11-2 and TRBJ1-4; no clear D. Trimming removed 5 bases at V and 0 bases at J, with 7 bases between. The CDR3 is 14 amino acids. Germline CDR1 reads SGHAT; CDR2 reads FQNNGV. The CDR3 DNA is TGTGCCAGCAGCCCTAAGACAACTAATGAAAAACTGTTTTTT. Its protein product is CASSPKTTNEKLFF. The full variable domain, its missing parts supplied by reference TRBV11-2 and TRBJ1-4, is EAGVAQSPRYKIIEKRQSVAFWCNPISGHATLYWYQQILGQGPKLLIQFQNNGVVDDSQLPKDRFSAERLKGVDSTLKIQPAKLEDSAVYLCASSPKTTNEKLFFGSGTQLSVL.

The chain recombines TRBV7-2 with TRBJ2-3; D ambiguous. CDR1 and CDR2 from the germline V gene are SGHTA and FQGNSA. V was cut by 5 bases and J by 5 bases, with 20 bases left in between. This CDR3 is built from 16 residues. CDR3 DNA: TGTGCCAGCAGCCCGCGCCTTCTGGAGAGAGGAGATACGCAGTATTTT. Encoded protein: CASSPRLLERGDTQYF.

The gene calls are TRBV15 and TRBJ1-4, with 7 bases lining up with TRBD1. With 2 bases clipped from V and 7 bases from J, the junction kept 10 bases outside the gene matches. Per the germline V gene, CDR1 is LNHNV and CDR2 is YYDKDF (reference sequence). This CDR3 has 16 amino acids. CDR3 sequence (DNA): TGTGCCACCAGCAGACCAACGACAGGGTTTGGTGAAAAACTGTTTTTT. It codes for CATSRPTTGFGEKLFF.

V and J are TRBV6-1 and TRBJ2-5; a possible D gene is TRBD2 (6 bases). The germline V and J ends were trimmed by 4 bases and 11 bases, with 26 bases remaining between them. Germline values: CDR1 MNHNS, CDR2 SASEGT. The CDR3 length is 16 residues. CDR3 in DNA: TGTGCCAGCAGTGCTCCCCGGGCTCGATCCCGCGGGGAGCAGTACTTC. Amino acids: CASSAPRARSRGEQYF.

The chain carries TRBV7-2 and TRBJ2-5, with D possibly matching TRBD1 (6 bases). The germline V gene has CDR1 SGHTA and CDR2 FQGNSA. The CDR3 sequence is 13 residues long. Trimming took off 3 bases at V and 3 bases at J, with 8 bases between the two ends. CDR3: CASSFTGKETQYF. The CDR3 DNA is TGTGCCAGCAGCTTCACAGGGAAAGAGACCCAGTACTTC.

This sequence joins TRBV7-3 and TRBJ2-2; no clear D gene. The CDR3 consists of 15 residues. V lost 3 bases to trimming and J lost 0 bases, with 8 bases between them. Looked up from germline, CDR1 is SGHTA and CDR2 is FQGTGA. The CDR3 coding sequence is TGTGCCAGCAGCTTTGGAACAGCGAACACCGGGGAGCTGTTTTTT. It is translated as CASSFGTANTGELFF.

The V call is TRBV7-9, the J call TRBJ2-5; 10 bases fit TRBD2. The germline gives CDR1 SEHNR, CDR2 FQNEAQ (reference sequence). The CDR3 is 17 amino acids. The V segment lost 4 bases and the J segment 3 bases; nucleotides outside the gene matches: 11. CDR3 in amino acids: CASSSFLSGGFKETQYF. CDR3 in DNA: TGTGCCAGCAGCTCTTTCCTTAGCGGGGGGTTCAAAGAGACCCAGTACTTC.